Listed below are T cell receptor beta chains from one sample, sequenced in a study of human T cells and chemical hapten exposure. TCRdb reprocessed the RACE reads via MiXCR and lists one record per CDR3 protein. The sample holds about 51,000 distinct CDR3 sequences; 9.4% are singletons and the top ten take 11% to 15%. The sample here was whole blood, taken in connection with sensitization to the hapten diphenylcyclopropenone (DPC). The source of these receptors is a woman aged 35 to 49 with alopecia areata. Some clones in this sample may be carry-over from other donors' samples. Both conserved end residues are part of each CDR3. A D gene is named only where the DNA matches it firmly. The size field is filled for only some rows; it gives once, few, many or a size class.

d_call	clone_size	v_call	j_call	cdr3_nt	cdr3_aa
TRBD1	many	TRBV4-3	TRBJ2-1	TGCGCCAGCAGCCACGGGACAGGGTCTCGAAATGAGCAGTTCTTC	CASSHGTGSRNEQFF
.	many	TRBV5-1	TRBJ1-2	TGCGCCAGCACCTCAACCGGGGAGGGATCTACATTCAATGGCTACACCTTC	CASTSTGEGSTFNGYTF
TRBD2	.	TRBV2	TRBJ2-3	TGTGCCAGCAGTGAGAGCGGGGGGGCCGAGTGGAGCACAGATACGCAGTATTTT	CASSESGGAEWSTDTQYF
.	few	TRBV4-3	TRBJ2-5	TGCGCCAGCAGCCCCCAAAGGAACCTCCCCCAGTACTTC	CASSPQRNLPQYF
.	.	TRBV4-3	TRBJ1-6	TGCGCCAGCAGCCAAGATTCGGGGGGCAATTCACCCCTCCACTTT	CASSQDSGGNSPLHF
.	few	TRBV9	TRBJ1-6	TGTGCCAGCAGCGTAGGACAAAGGCCCCTCCACTTT	CASSVGQRPLHF
TRBD1	many	TRBV27	TRBJ2-3	TGTGCCAGCGGACAGGGAGATACGCAGTATTTT	CASGQGDTQYF
.	few	TRBV6-2/TRBV6-3	TRBJ1-1	TGTGCCAGCAGTTCCGTCCCACCCGAAGCTTTCTTT	CASSSVPPEAFF
.	few	TRBV9	TRBJ1-5	TGTGCCAGCAGCGTAGGGATCAGCAATCAGCCCCAGCATTTT	CASSVGISNQPQHF
TRBD1	.	TRBV6-1	TRBJ1-1	TGTGCCAGCAGTCCCAAGGACAGGGGAGTTTCGTTTGGGACTGAAGCTTTCTTT	CASSPKDRGVSFGTEAFF
TRBD1	few	TRBV30	TRBJ1-2	TGTGCCTGGAGTCCGGACAGGGGGCTCGGCTACACCTTC	CAWSPDRGLGYTF
.	few	TRBV29-1	TRBJ2-5	TGCAGCGTTGAAAGTTCGCGGGGATCCCGAGAGACCCAGTACTTC	CSVESSRGSRETQYF
.	.	TRBV30	TRBJ2-2	TGTGCCTGGAGTACGGACACCGGGGAGCTGTTTTTT	CAWSTDTGELFF
TRBD2	many	TRBV9	TRBJ2-7	TGTGCCAGCAGCGCCGGTAGCGGGGGGATCTCCTACGAGCAGTACTTC	CASSAGSGGISYEQYF
TRBD2	many	TRBV3-1	TRBJ2-5	TGTGCCAGCAGCCAAGGAAGAGGGCGGGGGGCCTTCCAAGAGACCCAGTACTTC	CASSQGRGRGAFQETQYF
.	many	TRBV12-3/TRBV12-4	TRBJ1-4	TGTGCCAGCAGCCGTGCCCCCACGGCAACTAATGAAAAACTGTTTTTT	CASSRAPTATNEKLFF
.	many	TRBV28	TRBJ1-6	TGTGCCAGCAGTTTAATGCCCCCGATCAGCTCCTATAATTCACCCCTCCACTTT	CASSLMPPISSYNSPLHF
.	few	TRBV20-1	TRBJ2-1	TGCAGTGCTACGTTGGCGGTTTCCGGGGGCAATGAGCAGTTCTTC	CSATLAVSGGNEQFF
.	few	TRBV28	TRBJ1-1	TGTGCCAACTCCCGGCCAGGGATCACTGAAGCTTTCTTT	CANSRPGITEAFF
.	many	TRBV6-6	TRBJ2-3	TGTGCCAGCAGTTACTCTGTCTCCTACACAGATACGCAGTATTTT	CASSYSVSYTDTQYF
.	many	TRBV11-2	TRBJ1-1	TGTGCCAGCAGGAGAAAGTCAAACACTGAAGCTTTCTTT	CASRRKSNTEAFF
.	many	TRBV7-2	TRBJ2-5	TGTGCCAGCAGCTTAGTCTGGGGTATTGGGGAGACCCAGTACTTC	CASSLVWGIGETQYF